This section outlines one T cell receptor beta chain sequence together with its context. V shed 3 bases and J shed 2 bases, with 17 bases lying between them. The germline CDR1 and CDR2 sequences are SGHTA and FQGNSA. The CDR3 is made up of 17 amino acids. How the authors handled the data: Quantification of nucleated cells was approximated via reference gene primer amplification. Clones were read by immunoSEQ multiplex PCR, and TCRdb kept only the in-frame ones, dropping some. Clone size and V and J calls were adopted from that table, with D and trimming inferred from the DNA. The data contain about 94,000 clones, around 86% of them singletons. This sample stems from a study of blood T cell repertoires in COVID-19. Overall study context: COVID-19 samples collected from the United States, Italy and Spain covered acute and convalescent phases. Sample material is recorded as cDNA or gDNA derived from T cells, B-cell-depleted T cells, or PBMCs.

The receptor was isolated from an elderly woman with acute or convalescent COVID-19. Sequenced sample: peripheral blood. The rearrangement joins TRBV7-2 to TRBJ1-3, with D possibly being TRBD1 (6 bases). The CDR3 reads CASSFYGTQGAGNTIYF. In nucleotides, the CDR3 is TGTGCCAGCAGCTTTTACGGAACACAGGGAGCTGGAAACACCATATATTTT. Using reference TRBV7-2 and TRBJ1-3 for the parts outside the CDR3, the full variable domain is GAGVSQSPSNKVTEKGKDVELRCDPISGHTALYWYRQSLGQGLEFLIYFQGNSAPDKSGLPSDRFSAERTGGSVSTLTIQRTQQEDSAVYLCASSFYGTQGAGNTIYFGEGSWLTVV.